Listed below are T cell receptor beta chains from one sample, sequenced in a study of blood T cell repertoires in COVID-19. The assay was immunoSEQ multiplex PCR, and TCRdb's table has in-frame clones only and misses some. This table has some 360,000 clones, roughly nine tenths appearing once. The sequenced sample consisted of peripheral blood. These receptors originate from a woman aged 55-70 years with COVID-19, enrolled during active disease. Both conserved end residues are part of each CDR3. The D gene is left open where the match is weak. Not every row has a clone size; where given, it reads once, few, many or a size class.

size	J	V	D	CDR3	DNA
-	TRBJ1-2	TRBV7-3	TRBD1	CASSRGPGTGGSGYTF	TGTGCCAGCAGCCGGGGCCCCGGGACAGGGGGCTCTGGCTACACCTTC
-	TRBJ1-3	TRBV9	-	CASSVGESSGNTIYF	TGTGCCAGCAGCGTAGGTGAGAGCTCTGGAAACACCATATATTTT
-	TRBJ1-2	TRBV6-1	-	CASSETTGLNYGYTF	TGTGCCAGCAGTGAAACCACAGGGTTAAACTATGGCTACACCTTC
-	TRBJ1-1	TRBV7-9	TRBD1	CASNAGGAGPDTEAFF	TGTGCCAGCAACGCAGGGGGCGCCGGCCCTGACACTGAAGCTTTCTTT
-	TRBJ1-2	TRBV3-1/TRBV3-2	TRBD1	CASSPRTGPYGYTF	TGTGCCAGCAGCCCCCGGACAGGTCCCTATGGCTACACCTTC
-	TRBJ1-3	TRBV25-1	-	CASKEVGNTIYF	TGTGCCAGCAAGGAGGTCGGAAACACCATATATTTT
-	TRBJ2-7	TRBV18	TRBD2	CASSPWTSGGDEQYF	TGTGCCAGCTCACCGTGGACTAGCGGGGGGGACGAGCAGTACTTC
-	TRBJ2-5	TRBV6-5	TRBD1	CASSLNRGSLGTQYF	TGTGCCAGCAGTCTCAACAGGGGCTCCCTCGGGACCCAGTACTTC
once	TRBJ1-2	TRBV7-8	-	CASKPGFNYGYTF	TGTGCCAGCAAACCAGGGTTCAACTATGGCTACACCTTC
-	TRBJ1-1	TRBV2	-	CASSLVVSNTEAFF	TGTGCCAGCAGCTTGGTAGTTTCGAACACTGAAGCTTTCTTT
-	TRBJ2-5	TRBV3-1/TRBV3-2	TRBD2	CASSFTSGGVQKTQYF	TGTGCCAGCAGCTTCACTAGCGGGGGGGTTCAAAAGACCCAGTACTTC
-	TRBJ1-2	TRBV12-3/TRBV12-4	TRBD1	CASSLGQGYGYTF	TGTGCCAGCAGTTTGGGACAGGGCTATGGCTACACCTTC
-	TRBJ2-1	TRBV29-1	TRBD2	CSVEEAGGPDEQFF	TGCAGCGTTGAAGAGGCGGGGGGGCCCGATGAGCAGTTCTTC
-	TRBJ2-3	TRBV7-2	-	CASSSGVPRDTDTQYF	TGTGCCAGCAGCTCAGGGGTCCCTAGGGACACAGATACGCAGTATTTT
-	TRBJ2-1	TRBV5-1	TRBD2	CASSFIAGTSLNEQFF	TGCGCCAGCAGCTTTATAGCGGGGACCTCCCTGAATGAGCAGTTCTTC
-	TRBJ1-5	TRBV28	-	CASSFLRAAVSNQPQHF	TGTGCCAGCAGTTTCCTCAGGGCCGCGGTGAGCAATCAGCCCCAGCATTTT